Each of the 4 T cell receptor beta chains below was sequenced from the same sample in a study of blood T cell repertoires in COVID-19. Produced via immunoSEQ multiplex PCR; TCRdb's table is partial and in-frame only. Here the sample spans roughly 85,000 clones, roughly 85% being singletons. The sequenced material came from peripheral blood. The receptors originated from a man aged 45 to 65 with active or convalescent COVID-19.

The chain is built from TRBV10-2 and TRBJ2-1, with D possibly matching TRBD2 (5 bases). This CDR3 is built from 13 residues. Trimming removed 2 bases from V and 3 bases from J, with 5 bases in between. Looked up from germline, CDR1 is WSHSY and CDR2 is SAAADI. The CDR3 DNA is TGCGCCAGCAGTGAGACTAGCTACAATGAGCAGTTCTTC. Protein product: CASSETSYNEQFF.

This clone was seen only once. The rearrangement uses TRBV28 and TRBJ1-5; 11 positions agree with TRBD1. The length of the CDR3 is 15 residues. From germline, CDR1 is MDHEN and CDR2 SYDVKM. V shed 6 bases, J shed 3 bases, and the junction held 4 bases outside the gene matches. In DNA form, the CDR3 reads TGTGCCAGCAGATGGACAGGGGGCTCCAATCAGCCCCAGCATTTT. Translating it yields CASRWTGGSNQPQHF.

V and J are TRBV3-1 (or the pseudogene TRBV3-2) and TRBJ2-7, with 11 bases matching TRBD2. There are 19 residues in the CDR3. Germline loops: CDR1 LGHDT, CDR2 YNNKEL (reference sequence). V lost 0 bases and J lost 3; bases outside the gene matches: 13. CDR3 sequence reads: CASSQDLEVAGGNYYEQYF. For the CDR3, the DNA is TGTGCCAGCAGCCAAGATCTTGAGGTAGCGGGGGGGAATTACTACGAGCAGTACTTC.

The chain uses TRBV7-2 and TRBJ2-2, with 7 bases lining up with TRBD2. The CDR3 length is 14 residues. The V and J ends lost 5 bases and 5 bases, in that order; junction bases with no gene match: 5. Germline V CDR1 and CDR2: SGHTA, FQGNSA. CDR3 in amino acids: CASSPGGSTGELFF. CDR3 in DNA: TGTGCCAGCAGCCCGGGGGGATCTACCGGGGAGCTGTTTTTT. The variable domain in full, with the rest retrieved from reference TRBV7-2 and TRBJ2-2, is GAGVSQSPSNKVTEKGKDVELRCDPISGHTALYWYRQSLGQGLEFLIYFQGNSAPDKSGLPSDRFSAERTGGSVSTLTIQRTQQEDSAVYLCASSPGGSTGELFFGEGSRLTVL.